The 25 T cell receptor beta chains below were found in one sample sequenced in a study of blood T cell repertoires in COVID-19. Profiling relied on immunoSEQ multiplex PCR, and the TCRdb table lists in-frame clones only, not all of them. The table records about 300,000 clones, around 84% of them present only once. Sequencing was performed on PBMCs or T cells enriched from blood (not recorded which). The receptor source for this set is a woman in her twenties or thirties who had been exposed to COVID-19.

In regard to this clone: The junction departs from germline at one end; a sequencing error may be responsible. This rearrangement joins TRBV4-1 to TRBJ2-7; TRBD1 matches at 10 bases. The CDR3 length is 11 residues. Germline V gene sequence: CDR1 MGHRA, CDR2 YSYEKL. CDR3 loop: CASSQAGQGTF. In DNA form, the CDR3 reads TGCGCCAGCAGCCAAGCGGGACAGGGGACCTTC.

The chain couples TRBV11-1 to TRBJ2-2; 9 nucleotides line up with TRBD2. Germline loops: CDR1 SGHAT, CDR2 FQDESV (reference sequence). Trimming removed 6 bases from V and 0 bases from J; junction bases left unmatched: 5. There are 16 residues in the CDR3. The CDR3 spells CASRKAGGPNTGELFF. The DNA of the CDR3 is TGTGCCAGCAGAAAAGCGGGAGGTCCGAACACCGGGGAGCTGTTTTTT.

The chain joins TRBV28 to TRBJ2-7, with D tentatively TRBD1 (6 bases). CDR1 MDHEN and CDR2 SYDVKM come from the germline V gene. The CDR3 contains 13 residues. Trimming shortened V by 10 bases and J by 3 bases, and 16 bases separated the two germline ends. The CDR3 region is CATDRTPFYEQYF. CDR3 sequence (DNA): TGTGCCACCGACAGGACTCCCTTCTACGAGCAGTACTTC.

The chain uses TRBV9 and TRBJ2-7, with TRBD2 identical over 9 bases. The CDR3 is 13 amino acids. Germline trimming cut 3 bases from V and 6 bases from J; bases unmatched to any gene: 4. Germline values: CDR1 SGDLS, CDR2 YYNGEE. CDR3 residues: CASSGSTSGEQYF. CDR3 DNA: TGTGCCAGCAGCGGATCGACTAGCGGCGAGCAGTACTTC.

The V and J genes are TRBV6-1 and TRBJ2-7, with D perhaps TRBD1 (6 bases). This CDR3 has 15 amino acids. The V end was cut by 1 base, the J end by 2 bases, with 12 bases between. CDR1 is MNHNS, CDR2 SASEGT, per germline. The CDR3 DNA sequence: TGTGCCAGCAGTGAAGAGGACAGTCCTCCCTACGAGCAGTACTTC. It translates to CASSEEDSPPYEQYF.

The rearrangement uses TRBV25-1 and TRBJ2-2, with TRBD1 matching over 9 bases. V dropped 2 bases and J dropped 6; count of bases not matched to a gene: 7. The CDR3 runs to 16 residues. Germline V gene lookup returns CDR1 MGHDK and CDR2 SYGVNS. Here the CDR3 reads CASSENSRTGAGELFF. The CDR3 nucleotides read TGTGCCAGCAGTGAAAACTCTAGGACAGGGGCCGGGGAGCTGTTTTTT.

The V gene is TRBV6-6, the J gene TRBJ2-7; TRBD2 is a possible D gene (5 bases). From germline, CDR1 is MNHNY and CDR2 SVGAGI (reference sequence). CDR3 size: 15 residues. V was clipped by 6 bases and J by 2 bases, with 17 bases between them. The CDR3 nucleotides read TGTGCCAGCAGGAACCTCGGGGTAAAACCCTACGAGCAGTACTTC. It codes for CASRNLGVKPYEQYF.

The J gene is TRBJ1-4, the V gene TRBV28; tentative D call: TRBD1 (5 bases). CDR1 MDHEN and CDR2 SYDVKM come from the germline V gene. V lost 2 bases to trimming and J lost 17 bases, with 15 bases between them. The CDR3 spans 12 residues. CDR3 sequence reads: CASSLQGSRDFF. In DNA form, the CDR3 reads TGTGCCAGCAGTTTACAGGGATCCAGAGATTTTTTT.

CDR3 region: CASMYAGVGELFF. DNA for the CDR3: TGTGCCAGCATGTACGCCGGGGTCGGGGAGCTGTTTTTT. J is TRBJ2-2 and V is TRBV25-1, with D tentatively TRBD2 (5 bases). This CDR3 comprises 13 residues. CDR1 is MGHDK, CDR2 SYGVNS, per germline. Trimming cost V 7 bases and J 7 bases, with 13 bases left between them.

The chain has TRBV28 and TRBJ2-7; D not certain. The germline CDR1 and CDR2 sequences are MDHEN and SYDVKM. V was cut by 10 bases and J by 0 bases, with 16 bases left in between. The CDR3 totals 14 residues. The CDR3 nucleotides are TGTGCCACCCAAGGTTGGCGCGGCTCCTACGAGCAGTACTTC. It encodes CATQGWRGSYEQYF.

The chain combines TRBV30 with TRBJ1-2, with D hard to call. Germline V gene lookup returns CDR1 GTSNPN and CDR2 SVGIG (reference sequence). CDR3 size: 10 residues. The ends were cut back, 8 bases at V and 6 bases at J, with 10 bases in the middle. CDR3 nucleotides: TGTGCCCGGGAGGCGGATGGCTACACCTTC. Translation gives CAREADGYTF.

The chain uses TRBV7-8 and TRBJ2-1, with D possibly matching TRBD2 (6 bases). This CDR3 is built from 15 residues. The germline gives CDR1 SGHVS, CDR2 FQNEAQ. Deletions cut 8 bases from V and 7 bases from J, with 21 bases between. For the CDR3, the DNA is TGTGCCAGCGGCGTCATGAAGGGACTCTTGAATGAGCAGTTCTTC. It codes for CASGVMKGLLNEQFF.

As DNA, the CDR3 is TGTGCCAGCACTCCCACCGGGACAGGGCGTCCTGGGGCCAACGTCCTGACTTTC. Protein sequence: CASTPTGTGRPGANVLTF. This chain uses TRBV28 with TRBJ2-6; 9 bases line up with TRBD1. CDR1 is MDHEN, CDR2 SYDVKM, per germline. This CDR3 comprises 18 residues. J lost 2 bases, V lost 7 bases, and 12 bases had no gene match.

V usage is TRBV30 and J usage is TRBJ2-7; D is uncertain. Germline CDR1 and CDR2: GTSNPN and SVGIG (reference sequence). The CDR3 totals 14 residues. The V end lost 3 bases, the J end lost 0 bases, and 12 bases lay between the germline ends. The CDR3 protein is CAWRTSEVSYEQYF. For the CDR3, the DNA is TGTGCCTGGAGGACGAGTGAGGTCTCCTACGAGCAGTACTTC.

The chain joins TRBV5-5 to TRBJ1-5; D is possibly TRBD1 (5 bases). This CDR3 region has 14 residues. V lost 2 bases and J 2 bases, leaving 8 bases between the germline ends. Germline assignment: CDR1 SGHKS and CDR2 YYEKEE (reference sequence). CDR3 protein: CASSFLGGNQPQHF. The CDR3 nucleotides read TGTGCCAGCAGCTTTTTAGGGGGCAATCAGCCCCAGCATTTT.

The J gene is TRBJ1-3, the V gene TRBV5-1, with 7 nucleotides matching TRBD1. CDR3 length equals 15 residues. V lost 0 bases, J lost 2 bases, and 2 bases stayed unmatched. CDR1 is SGHRS and CDR2 is YFSETQ in the germline V gene. This CDR3 reads CASSLETGTGNTIYF. In DNA, the CDR3 is TGCGCCAGCAGCTTGGAGACAGGGACTGGAAACACCATATATTTT. The whole variable domain, filled in from reference TRBV5-1 and TRBJ1-3, reads KAGVTQTPRYLIKTRGQQVTLSCSPISGHRSVSWYQQTPGQGLQFLFEYFSETQRNKGNFPGRFSGRQFSNSRSEMNVSTLELGDSALYLCASSLETGTGNTIYFGEGSWLTVV.

The chain carries TRBV11-2 and TRBJ2-7; 7 nucleotides agree with TRBD2. Trimming took 5 bases from V and 0 from J; bases not matched to a gene: 7. The length of the CDR3 is 15 residues. Germline-derived CDR1 and CDR2 are SGHAT and FQNNGV. The CDR3 coding sequence is TGTGCCAGCAGCGTTACTAGCGACAGCTCCTACGAGCAGTACTTC. It yields the protein CASSVTSDSSYEQYF.

The chain uses TRBV5-8 and TRBJ1-5; D is perhaps TRBD1 (5 bases). Germline V lookup: CDR1 SGHTS, CDR2 YDEGEE. This CDR3 region has 13 residues. The V end lost 7 bases, the J end lost 7 bases, and 15 bases lay between the germline ends. The CDR3 here is CASLTRGVQPQHF. For the CDR3, the DNA is TGTGCCAGCCTCACAAGGGGCGTCCAGCCCCAGCATTTT.

The V call is TRBV4-1, the J call TRBJ1-5; 7 bases map to TRBD1. The CDR3 is 17 residues long. The germline gives CDR1 MGHRA, CDR2 YSYEKL. The V segment lost 3 bases and the J segment 9 bases; nucleotides outside the gene matches: 17. The CDR3 coding sequence is TGCGCCAGCAGCCACATAACGACAGGGCCCCGGGGAGGGCCCCAGCATTTT. This codes for CASSHITTGPRGGPQHF.

There are a few counts of this clone. The CDR3 reads CASSPRTSGINEQFF. The CDR3 DNA is TGTGCCAGCAGCCCCCGGACTAGCGGGATCAATGAGCAGTTCTTC. The chain links TRBV5-4 to TRBJ2-1, with 12 positions matching TRBD2. The length of the CDR3 is 15 residues. The germline CDR1 and CDR2 sequences are SGHNT and YYREEE (reference sequence). V trimming: 4 bases; J trimming: 6 bases; junction bases outside the gene matches: 5.

The rearrangement joins TRBV29-1 to TRBJ1-1, with a weak D call TRBD1 (5 bases). Germline V gene data show CDR1 as SQVTM and CDR2 as ANQGSEA. Trimming took off 1 base at V and 2 bases at J, with 14 bases between the two ends. The CDR3 covers 15 residues. Here the CDR3 DNA reads TGCAGCGTTGAAGTTGATTGGGGGGGTAACACTGAAGCTTTCTTT. Its translation is CSVEVDWGGNTEAFF. The full variable domain, in which reference TRBV29-1 and TRBJ1-1 provide the parts outside the CDR3, is SAVISQKPSRDICQRGTSLTIQCQVDSQVTMMFWYRQQPGQSLTLIATANQGSEATYESGFVIDKFPISRPNLTFSTLTVSNMSPEDSSIYLCSVEVDWGGNTEAFFGQGTRLTVV.

The chain is built from TRBV3-1 (or the pseudogene TRBV3-2) and TRBJ2-1; 7 nucleotides align to TRBD1. This CDR3 spans 17 amino acids. V shed 1 base and J 3 bases; nucleotides not matched to a gene: 9. Germline V lookup: CDR1 LGHDT, CDR2 YNNKEL (reference sequence). The CDR3 bases are TGTGCCAGCAGCCAAGCCCTATCCGACAGGGTCTACAATGAGCAGTTCTTC. As protein: CASSQALSDRVYNEQFF.

The chain carries TRBV19 and TRBJ2-5, with 9 bases identical to TRBD2. The germline V gene encodes CDR1 LNHDA and CDR2 SQIVND (reference sequence). The CDR3 has 14 amino acids. V was pared by 8 bases and J by 5 bases, with 9 bases of the junction left unmatched. DNA for the CDR3: TGTGCCAGTTCGATTGCGGGAGGGTTTGAGACCCAGTACTTC. As protein: CASSIAGGFETQYF.

The chain couples TRBV9 to TRBJ2-7, with 9 bases matching TRBD1. Trimming removed 3 bases from V and 1 base from J; junction bases left unmatched: 8. The CDR3 is made up of 16 amino acids. Germline lookup yields CDR1 SGDLS and CDR2 YYNGEE. As DNA, the CDR3 is TGTGCCAGCAGCGGAGGGACAGGGTTTGGTTCCTACGAGCAGTACTTC. Protein: CASSGGTGFGSYEQYF.

The chain is built from TRBV29-1 and TRBJ1-3; tentatively, D is TRBD1 (5 bases). This CDR3 region has 11 residues. V lost 3 bases, J lost 7 bases, and 7 bases lay in between. In germline, CDR1 is SQVTM, CDR2 ANQGSEA. The CDR3 nucleotides are TGCAGCGTTGAGGAGGGGAACACCATATATTTT. The encoded protein is CSVEEGNTIYF.